This record looks at one TCR beta chain sequence and its context. This receptor's antigen is unknown. Base qualities were left out, and no much larger clone turns up one base away. These data are taken from a study of CD8 T cells in ankylosing spondylitis (dated by TCRdb to about 2017). Context from the whole study: T cell receptor beta repertoires were profiled in healthy donors and ankylosing spondylitis patients so that disease-linked TCR variants could be found. Peripheral blood was sampled, and synovial fluid was also collected from ankylosing spondylitis patients. The full study cohort comprised about 24 ankylosing spondylitis patients and some 110 healthy donors. The paper as a whole reports these results and caveats: Some motif variants had previously been reported in the synovial fluid and blood of reactive arthritis patients, which suggests shared mechanisms of disease initiation. Blood from ankylosing spondylitis patients appeared to be characterized by a TCR beta motif composed of eight or nine highly homologous amino acid variants. According to the report, matched synovial fluid samples from ankylosing spondylitis patients were significantly enriched for the disease-linked clones. The disease-linked clones had a CD8+ phenotype and were found at relatively low frequencies in peripheral blood.

The CDR3 has 15 amino acids, counting the end cysteine and phenylalanine. Only the CDR3 part of the read is kept: 45 bases, read in frame from the first base. From a lookup of the germline V gene, CDR1 and CDR2 are SNHLY and FYNNEI. Trimming accounts for 4 bases at V and 0 bases at J, while the number of junction bases matched to no gene is 3. TCRdb lists the instrument as Illumina HiSeq 2500. Quantitative 5'-RACE with molecular barcodes was the method used to prepare the TCR beta libraries. The study's own analysis went as follows. Disease-linked TCR variants were identified with a new computational method built on a probabilistic model of VDJ rearrangement. TCRdb reworked the public reads: Q25 trimming with fastp, MiXCR clone assembly, productive beta chains retained. Each CDR3 protein appears once, grouped with its most common genes and DNA. TCRdb's processing, not the study's, gives the V and J calls here. This sample comprises approximately 250,000 distinct CDR3 sequences, 20% to 30% of them detected only once. The biggest ten clones account for roughly 0.67% of the sample.

The material sequenced was blood, either unsorted or a sorted T cell fraction (not recorded which). The chain is assembled from TRBV2 and TRBJ2-3; 8 bases in the junction line up with TRBD1. This sequence was found in a male donor with ankylosing spondylitis or in good health (not recorded which). The bases are TGTGCCAGCAGTGGACAGGGGTCGAGCACAGATACGCAGTATTTT. Translated, this is CASSGQGSSTDTQYF.